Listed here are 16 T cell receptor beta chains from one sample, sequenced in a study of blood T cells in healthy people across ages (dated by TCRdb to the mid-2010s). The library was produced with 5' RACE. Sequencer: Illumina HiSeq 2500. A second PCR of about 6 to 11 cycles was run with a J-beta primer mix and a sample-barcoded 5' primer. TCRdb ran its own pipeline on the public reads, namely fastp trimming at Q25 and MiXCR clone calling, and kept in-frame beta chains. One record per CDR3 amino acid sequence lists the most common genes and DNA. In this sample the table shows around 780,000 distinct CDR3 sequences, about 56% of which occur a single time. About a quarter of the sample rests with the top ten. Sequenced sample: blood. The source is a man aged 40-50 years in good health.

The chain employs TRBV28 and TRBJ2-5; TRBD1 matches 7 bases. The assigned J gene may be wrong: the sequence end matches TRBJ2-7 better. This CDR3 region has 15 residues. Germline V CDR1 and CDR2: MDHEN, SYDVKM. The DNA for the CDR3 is TGTGCTTCGTTAACAGGGGTCAATAGTTTGCACGAGCAGTACTTC. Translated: CASLTGVNSLHEQYF.

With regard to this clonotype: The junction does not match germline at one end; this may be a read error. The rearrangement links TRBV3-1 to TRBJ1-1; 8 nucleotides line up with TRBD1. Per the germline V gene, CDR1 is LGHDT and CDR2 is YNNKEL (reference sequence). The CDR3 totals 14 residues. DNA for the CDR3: TGTGCCAGCAGCCAAGCCACAGGGGGAAATGAAGCTTTTTTT. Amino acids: CASSQATGGNEAFF.

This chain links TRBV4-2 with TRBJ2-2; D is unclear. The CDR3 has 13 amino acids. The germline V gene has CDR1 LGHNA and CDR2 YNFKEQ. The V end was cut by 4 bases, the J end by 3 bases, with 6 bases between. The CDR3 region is CASSLEYTGELFF. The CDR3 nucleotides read TGTGCCAGCAGCCTAGAGTACACCGGGGAGCTGTTTTTT.

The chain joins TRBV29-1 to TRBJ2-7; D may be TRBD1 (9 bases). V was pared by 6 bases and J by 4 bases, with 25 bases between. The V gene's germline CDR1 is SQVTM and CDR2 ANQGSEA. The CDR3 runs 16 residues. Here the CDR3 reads CSVLGLAGTGSYEQYF. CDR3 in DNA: TGCAGCGTCCTCGGATTAGCGGGGACAGGGAGTTACGAGCAGTACTTC.

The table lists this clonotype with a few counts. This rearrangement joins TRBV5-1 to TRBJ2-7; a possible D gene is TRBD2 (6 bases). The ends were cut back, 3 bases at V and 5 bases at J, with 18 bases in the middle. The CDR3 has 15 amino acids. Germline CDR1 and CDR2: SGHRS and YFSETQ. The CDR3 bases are TGCGCCAGCAGCTCGTGGGGGGAACAGGCCAACGAGCAGTACTTC. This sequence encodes CASSSWGEQANEQYF.

This chain's CDR3 is CASSQSYQETQYF. The CDR3 DNA is TGTGCCAGCAGTCAGAGTTACCAAGAGACCCAGTACTTC. The rearrangement joins TRBV7-9 to TRBJ2-7, with D unresolved. The DNA end favors TRBJ2-5, so the J call may be wrong. This CDR3 region has 13 residues. Germline CDR1 and CDR2: SEHNR and FQNEAQ (reference sequence).

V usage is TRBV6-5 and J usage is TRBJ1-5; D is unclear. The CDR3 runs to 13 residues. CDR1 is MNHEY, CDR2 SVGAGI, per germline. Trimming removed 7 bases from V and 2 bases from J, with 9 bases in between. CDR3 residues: CASKQQGNQPQHF. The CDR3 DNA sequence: TGTGCCAGCAAACAGCAGGGCAATCAGCCCCAGCATTTT.

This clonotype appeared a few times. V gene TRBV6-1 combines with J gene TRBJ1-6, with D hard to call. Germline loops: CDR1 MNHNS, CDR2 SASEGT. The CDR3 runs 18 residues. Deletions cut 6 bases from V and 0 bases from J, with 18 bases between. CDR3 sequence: CASRRAAGPSSYNSPLHF. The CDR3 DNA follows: TGTGCCAGCAGGCGAGCGGCGGGCCCCAGCTCCTATAATTCACCCCTCCACTTT.

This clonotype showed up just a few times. The CDR3 here is CASSQDPGYYEQYF. Written as DNA, the CDR3 is TGCGCCAGCAGCCAAGATCCGGGTTACTACGAGCAGTACTTC. This chain joins TRBV4-1 and TRBJ2-7; unclear D gene. The CDR3 consists of 14 residues. CDR1 is MGHRA and CDR2 is YSYEKL in the germline V gene. V gave up 0 bases and J gave up 3 bases, with 9 bases separating them.

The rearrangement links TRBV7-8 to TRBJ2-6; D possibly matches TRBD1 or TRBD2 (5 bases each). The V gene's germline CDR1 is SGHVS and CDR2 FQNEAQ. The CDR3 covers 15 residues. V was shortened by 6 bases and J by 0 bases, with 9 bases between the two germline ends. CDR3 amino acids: CASRGVDSGANVLTF. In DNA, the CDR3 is TGTGCCAGCAGGGGGGTTGACTCTGGGGCCAACGTCCTGACTTTC. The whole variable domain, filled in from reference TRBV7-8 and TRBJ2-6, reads GAGVSQSPRYKVAKRGQDVALRCDPISGHVSLFWYQQALGQGPEFLTYFQNEAQLDKSGLPSDRFFAERPEGSVSTLKIQRTQQEDSAVYLCASRGVDSGANVLTFGAGSRLTVL.

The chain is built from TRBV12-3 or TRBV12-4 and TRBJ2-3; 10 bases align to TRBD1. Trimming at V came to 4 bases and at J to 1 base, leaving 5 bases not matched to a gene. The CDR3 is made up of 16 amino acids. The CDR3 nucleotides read TGTGCCAGCAGTTCGGACAGGGGGGGAGGCACAGATACGCAGTATTTT. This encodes CASSSDRGGGTDTQYF.

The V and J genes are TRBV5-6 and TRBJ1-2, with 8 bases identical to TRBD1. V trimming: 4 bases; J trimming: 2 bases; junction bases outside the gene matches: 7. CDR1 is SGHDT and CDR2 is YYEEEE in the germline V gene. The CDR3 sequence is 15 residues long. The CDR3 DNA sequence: TGTGCCAGCAGCCAGAAGGGACAGGTCAACTATGGCTACACCTTC. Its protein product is CASSQKGQVNYGYTF.

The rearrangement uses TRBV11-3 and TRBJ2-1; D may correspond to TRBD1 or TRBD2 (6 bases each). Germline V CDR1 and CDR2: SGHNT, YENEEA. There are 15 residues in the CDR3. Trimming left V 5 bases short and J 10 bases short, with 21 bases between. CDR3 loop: CASSLNRVASEEQFF. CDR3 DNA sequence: TGTGCCAGCAGCCTAAACAGGGTGGCTAGCGAAGAGCAGTTCTTC.

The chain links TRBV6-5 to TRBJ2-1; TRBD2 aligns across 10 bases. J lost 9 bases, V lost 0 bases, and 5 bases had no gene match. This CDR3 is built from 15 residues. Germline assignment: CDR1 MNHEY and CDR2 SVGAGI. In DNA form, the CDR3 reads TGTGCCAGCAGTTACTCGCCTAGCGGGAGTGGTGAGCAGTTCTTC. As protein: CASSYSPSGSGEQFF.

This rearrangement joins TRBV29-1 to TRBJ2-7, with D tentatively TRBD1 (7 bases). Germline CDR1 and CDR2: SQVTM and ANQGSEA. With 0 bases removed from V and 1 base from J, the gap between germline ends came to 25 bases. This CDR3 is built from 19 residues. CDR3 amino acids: CSVEDRGGDSGFISYEQYF. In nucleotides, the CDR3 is TGCAGCGTTGAAGATAGAGGAGGGGACAGCGGGTTTATTTCCTACGAGCAGTACTTC.

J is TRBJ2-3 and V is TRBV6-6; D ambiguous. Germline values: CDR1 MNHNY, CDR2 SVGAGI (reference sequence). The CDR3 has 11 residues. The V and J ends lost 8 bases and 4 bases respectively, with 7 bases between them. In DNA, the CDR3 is TGTGCCAGCGGTACGTCAGATACGCAGTATTTT. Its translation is CASGTSDTQYF.